This TCR beta chain originates from a study of post-analysis software for immune sequencing data. Notes on the study in general: Compared with controls, patients showed significantly lower normalized Chao1 diversity. There were five TRBV segments more frequent in patients than controls, and TRBV5-6, TRBV5-1 and TRBV20-1 were among them.

For this clonotype: Its antigen is undetermined. A much larger clone sits a single nucleotide away, making a read error possible.

CDR1 DFQATT and CDR2 SNEGSKA come from the germline V gene (reference sequence). The CDR3 runs 16 residues. With V trimmed by 6 bases and J by 10 bases, 21 bases remained unmatched. Included in the TCR beta cDNA libraries were unique molecular identifiers. Via MiXCR, TCRdb re-called the PCR reads, giving one row per CDR3 protein. The data show under 200,000 distinct CDR3 sequences, about 30% seen once. The sequence was collected from a girl aged 2 to 17 with multiple sclerosis. The sequencing input was blood. The chain combines TRBV20-1 with TRBJ2-7; 10 bases fit TRBD2. CDR3 loop: CSAVGSLAGDLNVQYF. CDR3 nucleotides: TGCAGTGCCGTGGGAAGTCTAGCGGGAGATTTGAACGTTCAGTACTTC.